The rows below give T cell receptor beta chains drawn from one sample of a study of T cells in Graves' hyperthyroidism and ophthalmopathy. TCRdb itself ran the multiplex PCR reads through MiXCR, one entry per CDR3 protein. The table has under 350,000 distinct CDR3 sequences, about 18% seen once; the top ten hold approximately 49%. Sequencing was done on a sample of blood. These TCRs come from a woman aged 50 to 60 with Graves' hyperthyroidism. Each CDR3 is given with its conserved first and last residue. D genes are given only for firm matches. Expanded clones are given a class, and other clones once, few, many or no size at all.

>TRBV19|TRBJ2-1|NA|NA
CASSIGVYNEQFF
TGTGCCAGTAGTATTGGGGTCTACAATGAGCAGTTCTTC
>TRBV6-2/TRBV6-3|TRBJ1-1|few|NA
CASSFNQNTEAFF
TGTGCCAGCAGTTTTAACCAGAACACTGAAGCTTTCTTT
>TRBV20-1|TRBJ2-1|many|NA
CSARDHVGGEQFF
TGCAGTGCTAGAGATCACGTGGGTGGCGAGCAGTTCTTC
>TRBV20-1|TRBJ2-2|NA|TRBD2
CSATTLSGSGTGELFF
TGCAGTGCTACAACACTAAGCGGGAGCGGTACCGGGGAGCTGTTTTTT
>TRBV6-1|TRBJ2-1|few|NA
CASSISGNSYNEQFF
TGTGCCAGCAGTATTAGTGGAAATTCCTACAATGAGCAGTTCTTC
>TRBV20-1|TRBJ2-5|NA|NA
CSANDRRETQYF
TGCAGTGCGAACGACAGGCGAGAGACCCAGTACTTC
>TRBV12-3/TRBV12-4|TRBJ1-4|NA|NA
CATSKGEGEKLFF
TGTGCCACTTCGAAAGGGGAAGGGGAAAAACTGTTTTTT
>TRBV5-1|TRBJ2-1|many|NA
CASSPRPANEQFF
TGCGCCAGCAGCCCCCGACCGGCCAATGAGCAGTTCTTC
>TRBV3-1|TRBJ1-4|few|NA
CASSFPTRETATNEKLFF
TGTGCCAGCAGTTTCCCGACCAGGGAGACTGCAACTAATGAAAAACTGTTTTTT
>TRBV5-4|TRBJ2-2|NA|TRBD1
CASSLVGTGISGELFF
TGTGCCAGCAGCTTGGTCGGGACAGGGATATCAGGGGAGCTGTTTTTT
>TRBV7-9|TRBJ2-7|few|TRBD1
CASSLAQGTYEQYF
TGTGCCAGCAGCTTAGCACAGGGGACCTACGAGCAGTACTTC
>TRBV11-2|TRBJ1-5|many|NA
CASSPGVNQPQHF
TGTGCCAGCAGTCCCGGGGTAAATCAGCCCCAGCATTTT
>TRBV12-3/TRBV12-4|TRBJ1-1|many|TRBD1
CASSPQGGGTEAFF
TGTGCCAGCAGCCCCCAGGGGGGCGGCACTGAAGCTTTCTTT
>TRBV20-1|TRBJ2-1|NA|NA
CSARATTGEGVEQFF
TGCAGTGCTAGAGCCACCACCGGGGAAGGCGTTGAGCAGTTCTTC
>TRBV7-2|TRBJ2-7|many|TRBD2
CASSTLAGGPVYEQYF
TGTGCCAGCAGCACTCTAGCGGGAGGGCCTGTTTACGAGCAGTACTTC
>TRBV6-1|TRBJ2-2|NA|NA
CASSTGTSYTGELFF
TGTGCCAGCAGCACCGGGACAAGTTACACCGGGGAGCTGTTTTTT
>TRBV4-1|TRBJ1-1|NA|NA
CASSQVRESTEAFF
TGCGCCAGCAGCCAAGTCAGGGAGTCCACTGAAGCTTTCTTT
>TRBV3-1|TRBJ2-5|many|TRBD2
CASSQDLRAGQRETQYF
TGTGCCAGCAGCCAAGATCTGAGAGCGGGGCAAAGGGAGACCCAGTACTTC
>TRBV10-2|TRBJ1-4|few|TRBD1
CASSELDRGFGKLFF
TGCGCCAGCAGTGAGCTCGACAGGGGGTTCGGAAAACTGTTTTTT
>TRBV27|TRBJ1-1|many|NA
CASSWDGYTEAFF
TGTGCCAGCAGTTGGGACGGTTACACTGAAGCTTTCTTT
>TRBV5-6|TRBJ2-5|many|NA
CASSFGPGTDQETQYF
TGTGCCAGCAGCTTTGGACCCGGGACGGATCAAGAGACCCAGTACTTC
>TRBV6-6|TRBJ2-7|few|TRBD1
CASSYDRDSSYEQYF
TGTGCCAGCAGTTACGACCGGGACAGTTCCTACGAGCAGTACTTC
>TRBV12-3/TRBV12-4|TRBJ1-1|many|NA
CASSYLGEDTEAFF
TGTGCCAGCAGTTATCTGGGGGAAGACACTGAAGCTTTCTTT
>TRBV29-1|TRBJ1-1|many|TRBD1
CSVVLQGAHSGGTEAFF
TGCAGCGTCGTGCTCCAGGGGGCACATTCTGGTGGCACTGAAGCTTTCTTT
>TRBV6-1|TRBJ2-1|NA|TRBD2
CASSRDYGTNNEQFF
TGTGCCAGCAGCCGGGACTACGGAACCAACAATGAGCAGTTCTTC
>TRBV19|TRBJ2-7|NA|NA
CASRDSVGSYEQYF
TGTGCCAGTAGGGACTCCGTGGGCTCCTACGAGCAGTACTTC
>TRBV19|TRBJ1-5|NA|NA
CASSIYSSNQPQHF
TGTGCCAGTAGTATTTACAGTAGCAATCAGCCCCAGCATTTT
>TRBV7-3|TRBJ2-5|many|TRBD2
CASSLMSLAGQETQYF
TGTGCCAGCAGCTTAATGTCTCTAGCGGGCCAAGAGACCCAGTACTTC
>TRBV9|TRBJ1-1|many|TRBD1
CASSTGQDTEAFF
TGTGCCAGCAGCACCGGACAGGACACTGAAGCTTTCTTT
>TRBV4-1|TRBJ1-2|NA|TRBD1
CASSQGTGGDYGYTF
TGCGCCAGCAGCCAGGGGACAGGGGGCGACTATGGCTACACCTTC
>TRBV19|TRBJ1-4|NA|NA
CASSDMKINEKLFF
TGTGCCAGTTCCGACATGAAAATTAATGAAAAACTGTTTTTT
>TRBV20-1|TRBJ2-5|NA|NA
CSAPRRGGGETQYF
TGCAGTGCTCCCCGAAGGGGGGGGGGGGAGACCCAGTACTTC
>TRBV27|TRBJ1-1|NA|TRBD1
CASSLGTGGGTEAFF
TGTGCCAGCAGCTTAGGGACAGGGGGCGGCACTGAAGCTTTCTTT